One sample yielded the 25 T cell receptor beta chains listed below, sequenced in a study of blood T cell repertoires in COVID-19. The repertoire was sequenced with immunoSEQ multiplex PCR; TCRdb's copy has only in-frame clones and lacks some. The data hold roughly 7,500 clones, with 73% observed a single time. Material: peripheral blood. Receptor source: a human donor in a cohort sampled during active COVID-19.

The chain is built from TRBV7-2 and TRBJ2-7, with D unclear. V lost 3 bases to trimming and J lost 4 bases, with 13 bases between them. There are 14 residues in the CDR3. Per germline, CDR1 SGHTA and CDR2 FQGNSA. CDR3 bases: TGTGCCAGCAGCTTCACCGGAGCCCTTTACGAGCAGTACTTC. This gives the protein CASSFTGALYEQYF.

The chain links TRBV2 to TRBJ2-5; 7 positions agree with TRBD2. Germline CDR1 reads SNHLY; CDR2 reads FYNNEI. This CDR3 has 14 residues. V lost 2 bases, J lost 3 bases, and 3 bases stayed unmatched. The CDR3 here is CASSERGVKETQYF. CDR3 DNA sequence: TGTGCCAGCAGTGAACGGGGGGTTAAAGAGACCCAGTACTTC.

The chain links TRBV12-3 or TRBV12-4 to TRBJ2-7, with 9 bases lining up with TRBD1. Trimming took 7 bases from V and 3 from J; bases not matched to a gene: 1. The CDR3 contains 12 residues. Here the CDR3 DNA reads TGTGCCAGCACGGACAGGGGCTACGAGCAGTACTTC. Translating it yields CASTDRGYEQYF.

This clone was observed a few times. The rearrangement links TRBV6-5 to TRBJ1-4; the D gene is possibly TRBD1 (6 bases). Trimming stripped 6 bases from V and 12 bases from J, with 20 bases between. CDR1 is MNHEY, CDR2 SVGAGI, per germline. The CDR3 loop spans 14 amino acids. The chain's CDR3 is CASRYQGPRSELFF. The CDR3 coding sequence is TGTGCCAGCAGATATCAGGGGCCTAGGTCAGAACTGTTTTTT.

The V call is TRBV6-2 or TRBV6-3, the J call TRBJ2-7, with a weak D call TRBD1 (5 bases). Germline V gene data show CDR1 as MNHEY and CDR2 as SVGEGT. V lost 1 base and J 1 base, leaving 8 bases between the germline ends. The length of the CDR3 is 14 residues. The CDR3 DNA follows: TGTGCCAGCAGTTACTGGGGCAGTTCCTACGAGCAGTACTTC. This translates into CASSYWGSSYEQYF.

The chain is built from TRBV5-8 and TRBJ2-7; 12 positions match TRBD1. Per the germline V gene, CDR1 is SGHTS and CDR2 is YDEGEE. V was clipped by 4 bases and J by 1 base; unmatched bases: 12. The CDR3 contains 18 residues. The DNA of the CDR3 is TGTGCCAGCAGCGGGGGCGGTGGGACAGGGGGCCTGTCCTACGAGCAGTACTTC. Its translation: CASSGGGGTGGLSYEQYF.

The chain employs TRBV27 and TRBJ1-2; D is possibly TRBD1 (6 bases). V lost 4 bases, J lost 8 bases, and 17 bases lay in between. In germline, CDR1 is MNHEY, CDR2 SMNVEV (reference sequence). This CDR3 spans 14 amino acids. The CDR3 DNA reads TGTGCCAGCAGTTCCGGGCGGGGGCTGGGGGGCTACACCTTC. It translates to CASSSGRGLGGYTF.

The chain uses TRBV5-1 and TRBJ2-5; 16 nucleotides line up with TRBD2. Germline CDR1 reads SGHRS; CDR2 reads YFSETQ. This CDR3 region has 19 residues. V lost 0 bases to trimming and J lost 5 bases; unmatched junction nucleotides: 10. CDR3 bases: TGCGCCAGCAGCTTGGGGCCGGGACTAGCGGGAGGGCCCGGGGAGACCCAGTACTTC. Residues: CASSLGPGLAGGPGETQYF.

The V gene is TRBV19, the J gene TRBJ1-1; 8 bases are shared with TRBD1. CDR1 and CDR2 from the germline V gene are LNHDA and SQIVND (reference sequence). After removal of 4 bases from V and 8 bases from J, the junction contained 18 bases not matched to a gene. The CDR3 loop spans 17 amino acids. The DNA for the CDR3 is TGTGCCAGTAGTACCGATGGGACAGGCTCCCTAACGCGGGAAGCTTTCTTT. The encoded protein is CASSTDGTGSLTREAFF.

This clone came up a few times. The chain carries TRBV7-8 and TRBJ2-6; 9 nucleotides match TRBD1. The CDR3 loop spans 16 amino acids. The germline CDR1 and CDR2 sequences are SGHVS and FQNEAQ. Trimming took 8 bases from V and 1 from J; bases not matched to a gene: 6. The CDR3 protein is CASLDRGSSGANVLTF. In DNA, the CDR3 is TGTGCCAGCTTGGACAGGGGCTCGTCTGGGGCCAACGTCCTGACTTTC.

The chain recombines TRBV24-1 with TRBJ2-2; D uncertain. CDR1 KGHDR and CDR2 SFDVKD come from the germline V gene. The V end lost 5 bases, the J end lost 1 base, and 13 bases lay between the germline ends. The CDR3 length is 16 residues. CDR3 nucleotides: TGTGCCACCAGTGTTGGGCCGGCACGGAACACCGGGGAGCTGTTTTTT. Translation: CATSVGPARNTGELFF.

The CDR3 protein is CSVLGQGNIQYF. As DNA, the CDR3 is TGCAGCGTTCTCGGACAGGGAAACATTCAGTACTTC. The rearrangement joins TRBV29-1 to TRBJ2-4; TRBD1 matches at 8 bases. CDR3 size: 12 residues. Trimming removed 5 bases from V and 6 bases from J; junction bases left unmatched: 3. In germline, CDR1 is SQVTM, CDR2 ANQGSEA.

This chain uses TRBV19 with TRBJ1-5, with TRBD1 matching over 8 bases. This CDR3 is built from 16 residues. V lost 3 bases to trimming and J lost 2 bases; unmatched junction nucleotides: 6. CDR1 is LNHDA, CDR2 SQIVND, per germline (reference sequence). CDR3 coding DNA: TGTGCCAGTAGTATCGGTACAGGGGGAGGCAATCAGCCCCAGCATTTT. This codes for CASSIGTGGGNQPQHF.

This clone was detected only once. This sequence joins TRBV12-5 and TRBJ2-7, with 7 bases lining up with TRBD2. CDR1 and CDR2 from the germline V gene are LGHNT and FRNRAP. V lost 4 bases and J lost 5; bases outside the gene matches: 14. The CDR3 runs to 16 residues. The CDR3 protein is CASGWGGGGRKDEQYF. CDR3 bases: TGTGCTAGTGGTTGGGGGGGTGGAGGGAGAAAGGACGAGCAGTACTTC.

Written as DNA, the CDR3 is TGTGCCAGCAGGGGGACAGGGGATGATGGCTACACCTTC. Translation gives CASRGTGDDGYTF. The chain uses TRBV27 and TRBJ1-2, with TRBD1 matching over 10 bases. The CDR3 is 13 amino acids. V was pared by 6 bases and J by 6 bases, with 4 bases of the junction left unmatched. From germline, CDR1 is MNHEY and CDR2 SMNVEV (reference sequence).

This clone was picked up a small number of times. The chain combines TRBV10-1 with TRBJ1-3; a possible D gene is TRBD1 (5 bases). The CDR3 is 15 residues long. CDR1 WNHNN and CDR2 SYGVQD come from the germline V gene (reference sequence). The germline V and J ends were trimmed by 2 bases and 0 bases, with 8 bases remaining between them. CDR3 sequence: CASSEDRFSGNTIYF. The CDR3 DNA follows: TGCGCCAGCAGTGAGGACAGATTCTCTGGAAACACCATATATTTT.

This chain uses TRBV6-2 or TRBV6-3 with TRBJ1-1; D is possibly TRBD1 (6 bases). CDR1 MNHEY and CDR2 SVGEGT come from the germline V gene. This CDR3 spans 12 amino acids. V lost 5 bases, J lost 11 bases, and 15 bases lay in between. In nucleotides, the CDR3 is TGTGCCAGCAGTACCACTTCAGGGGTCGCTTTCTTT. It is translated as CASSTTSGVAFF.

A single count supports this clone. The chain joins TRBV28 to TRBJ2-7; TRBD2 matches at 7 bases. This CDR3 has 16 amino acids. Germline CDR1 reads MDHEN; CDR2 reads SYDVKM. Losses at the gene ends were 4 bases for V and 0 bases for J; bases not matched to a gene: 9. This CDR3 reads CASSSPRGGGSYEQYF. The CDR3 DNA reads TGTGCCAGCAGTTCACCCCGGGGCGGGGGCTCCTACGAGCAGTACTTC.

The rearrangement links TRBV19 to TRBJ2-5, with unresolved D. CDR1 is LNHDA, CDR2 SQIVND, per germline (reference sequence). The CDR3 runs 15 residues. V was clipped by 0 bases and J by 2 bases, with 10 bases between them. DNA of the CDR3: TGTGCCAGTAGTATAGATCTGGGCAGACAAGAGACCCAGTACTTC. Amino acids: CASSIDLGRQETQYF.

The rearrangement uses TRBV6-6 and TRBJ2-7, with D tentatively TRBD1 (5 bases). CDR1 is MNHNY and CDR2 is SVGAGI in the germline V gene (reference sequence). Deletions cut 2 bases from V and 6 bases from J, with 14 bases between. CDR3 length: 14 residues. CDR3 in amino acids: CASSYMWQGGEQYF. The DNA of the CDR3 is TGTGCCAGCAGTTACATGTGGCAGGGCGGCGAGCAGTACTTC.

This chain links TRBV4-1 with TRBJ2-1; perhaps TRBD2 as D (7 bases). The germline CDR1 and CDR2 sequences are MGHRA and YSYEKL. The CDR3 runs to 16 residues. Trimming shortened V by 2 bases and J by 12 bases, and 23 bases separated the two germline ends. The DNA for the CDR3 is TGCGCCAGCAGCCAACAGGTCTCGGGGGGCCCTAGGGGGCAGTTCTTC. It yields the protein CASSQQVSGGPRGQFF.

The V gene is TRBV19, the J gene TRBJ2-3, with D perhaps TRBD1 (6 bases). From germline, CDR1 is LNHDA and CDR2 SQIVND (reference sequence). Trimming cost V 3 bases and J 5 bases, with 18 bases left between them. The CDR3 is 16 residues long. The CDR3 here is CASSMPSGEGGDTQYF. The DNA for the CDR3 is TGTGCCAGTAGTATGCCGTCAGGCGAAGGGGGAGATACGCAGTATTTT.

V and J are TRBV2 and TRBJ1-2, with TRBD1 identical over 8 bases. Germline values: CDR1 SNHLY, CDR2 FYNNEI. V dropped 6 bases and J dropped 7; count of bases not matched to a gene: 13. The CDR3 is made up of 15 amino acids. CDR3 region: CASRPGAGGFGGYTF. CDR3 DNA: TGTGCCAGCAGGCCCGGGGCAGGGGGCTTCGGTGGCTACACCTTC.

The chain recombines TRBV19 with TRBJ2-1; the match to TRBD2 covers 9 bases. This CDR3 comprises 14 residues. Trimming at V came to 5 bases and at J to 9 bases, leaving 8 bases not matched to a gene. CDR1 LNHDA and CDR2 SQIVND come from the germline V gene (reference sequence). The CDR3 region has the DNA TGTGCCAGTAGTCCCCCTGGAGCGGGAGGTGAGCAGTTCTTC. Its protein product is CASSPPGAGGEQFF.

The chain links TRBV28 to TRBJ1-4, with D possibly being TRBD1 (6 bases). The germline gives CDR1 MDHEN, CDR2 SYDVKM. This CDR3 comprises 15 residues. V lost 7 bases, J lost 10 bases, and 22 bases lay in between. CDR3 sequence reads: CASTPGRAGVGKLFF. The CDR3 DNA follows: TGTGCCAGCACCCCAGGACGGGCAGGGGTTGGAAAACTGTTTTTT.